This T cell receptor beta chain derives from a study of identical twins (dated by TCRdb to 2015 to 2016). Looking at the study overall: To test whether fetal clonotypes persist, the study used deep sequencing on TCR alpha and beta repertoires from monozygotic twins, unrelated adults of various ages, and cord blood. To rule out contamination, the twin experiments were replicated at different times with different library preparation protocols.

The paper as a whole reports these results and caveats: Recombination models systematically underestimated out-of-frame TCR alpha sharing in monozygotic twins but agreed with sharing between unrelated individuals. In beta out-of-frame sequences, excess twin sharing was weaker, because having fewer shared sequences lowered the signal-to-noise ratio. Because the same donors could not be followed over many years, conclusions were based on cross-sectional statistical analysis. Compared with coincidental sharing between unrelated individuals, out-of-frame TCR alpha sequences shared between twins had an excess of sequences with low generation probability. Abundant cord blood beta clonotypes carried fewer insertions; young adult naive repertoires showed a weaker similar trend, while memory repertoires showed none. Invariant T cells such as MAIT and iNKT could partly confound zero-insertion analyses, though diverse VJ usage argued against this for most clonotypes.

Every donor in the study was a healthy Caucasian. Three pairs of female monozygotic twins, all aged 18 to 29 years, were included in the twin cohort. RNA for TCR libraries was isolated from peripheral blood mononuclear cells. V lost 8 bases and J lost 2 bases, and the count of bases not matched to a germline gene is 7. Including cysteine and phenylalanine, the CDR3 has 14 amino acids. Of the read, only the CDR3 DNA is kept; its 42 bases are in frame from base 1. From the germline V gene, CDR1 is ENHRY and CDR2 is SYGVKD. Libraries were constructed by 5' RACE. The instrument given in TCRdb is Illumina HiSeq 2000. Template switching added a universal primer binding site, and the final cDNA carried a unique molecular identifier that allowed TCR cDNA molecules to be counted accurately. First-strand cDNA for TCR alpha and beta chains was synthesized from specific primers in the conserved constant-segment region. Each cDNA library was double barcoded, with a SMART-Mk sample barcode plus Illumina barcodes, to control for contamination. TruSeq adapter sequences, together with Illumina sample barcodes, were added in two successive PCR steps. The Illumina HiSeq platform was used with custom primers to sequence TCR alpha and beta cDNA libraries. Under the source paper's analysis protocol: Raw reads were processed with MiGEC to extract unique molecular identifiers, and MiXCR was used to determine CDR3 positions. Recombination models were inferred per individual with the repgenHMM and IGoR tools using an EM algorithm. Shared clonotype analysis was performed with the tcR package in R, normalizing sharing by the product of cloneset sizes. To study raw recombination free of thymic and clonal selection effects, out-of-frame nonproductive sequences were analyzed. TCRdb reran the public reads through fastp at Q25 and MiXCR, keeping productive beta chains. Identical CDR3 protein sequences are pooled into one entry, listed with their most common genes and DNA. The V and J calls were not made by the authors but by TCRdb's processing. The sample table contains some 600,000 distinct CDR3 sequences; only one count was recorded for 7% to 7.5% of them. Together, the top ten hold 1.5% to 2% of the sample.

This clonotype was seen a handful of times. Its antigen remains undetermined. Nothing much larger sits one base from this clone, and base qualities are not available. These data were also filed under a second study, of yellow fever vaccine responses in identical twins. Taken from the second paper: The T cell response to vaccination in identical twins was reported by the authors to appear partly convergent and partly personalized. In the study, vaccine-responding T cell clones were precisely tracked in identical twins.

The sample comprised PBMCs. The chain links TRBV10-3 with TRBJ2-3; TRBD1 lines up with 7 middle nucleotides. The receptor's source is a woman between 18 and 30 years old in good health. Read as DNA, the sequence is TGTGCCATCGGTCGAACAGGGGCCACAGATACGCAGTATTTT. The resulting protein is CAIGRTGATDTQYF.